This T cell receptor beta chain was observed in a study of T cells after yellow fever vaccination. Study-level findings and limits: Booster samples showed a return of most primary-vaccination clones (around 96% CD4, around 85% CD8).

This CDR3 is built from 13 residues. Germline loops: CDR1 MNHEY, CDR2 SVGEGT. V was clipped by 5 bases and J by 9 bases; unmatched bases: 6. At least ten counts were recorded for this clonotype. What it binds is unknown. A process of 5'RACE template switching, which added a universal primer site and UMIs, was used to make TCR cDNA. TCRdb called the 5' RACE reads again in MiXCR, with one record for every CDR3 protein. The table has over 110,000 distinct CDR3 sequences, about 7.7% seen once; the top ten hold roughly 0.76%. The rearrangement uses TRBV6-2 or TRBV6-3 and TRBJ2-2; TRBD2 aligns across 7 bases. The sequenced sample was CD4+ T cells sorted from PBMCs, obtained 5 days after the yellow fever booster vaccination. The TCR was taken from a man aged 25-45 years who received the YFV17D yellow fever vaccine. The CDR3 sequence: CASSPLAGRELFF. The CDR3 DNA reads TGTGCCAGCAGTCCTTTAGCGGGCAGGGAGCTGTTTTTT.